The 5 T cell receptor beta chains below come from one sample, sequenced in a study of blood T cell dynamics during melanoma immunotherapy. Repertoires were generated with immunoSEQ multiplex PCR, while TCRdb's copy carries only in-frame clones and drops some. This table has 15,000 or so clones, about 95% appearing once. The time point is: week 3, after first cycle of checkpoint inhibitor. Sample: effector memory CD8+ T cells from blood, taken from a patient treated with checkpoint blockade. These receptors were obtained from a human donor with melanoma.

This sequence joins TRBV11-2 and TRBJ2-7; D ambiguous. This CDR3 region has 15 residues. Germline-derived CDR1 and CDR2 are SGHAT and FQNNGV. Trimming stripped 5 bases from V and 0 bases from J, with 14 bases between. The CDR3 loop is CASSHIGRSSYEQYF. CDR3 nucleotide sequence: TGTGCCAGCAGCCATATAGGAAGGAGCTCCTACGAGCAGTACTTC.

The chain has TRBV29-1 and TRBJ2-6; D not resolved. Germline V CDR1 and CDR2: SQVTM, ANQGSEA. V gave up 6 bases and J gave up 0 bases, with 3 bases separating them. This CDR3 spans 12 amino acids. This chain's CDR3 is CSVYSGANVLTF. CDR3 bases: TGCAGCGTGTACTCTGGGGCCAACGTCCTGACTTTC.

This clone was recorded only once. This chain uses TRBV27 with TRBJ2-7; 10 bases are shared with TRBD2. This CDR3 has 15 residues. Germline-derived CDR1 and CDR2 are MNHEY and SMNVEV (reference sequence). V gave up 8 bases and J gave up 4 bases; unmatched junction bases: 11. CDR3 amino acids: CASPPSGRGLYEQYF. In DNA, the CDR3 is TGTGCCAGCCCACCGAGCGGGAGGGGACTGTACGAGCAGTACTTC.

The chain links TRBV9 to TRBJ2-3; possible D gene TRBD2, 5 bases. V lost 4 bases to trimming and J lost 3 bases, with 21 bases between them. This CDR3 has 17 residues. Germline values: CDR1 SGDLS, CDR2 YYNGEE. DNA for the CDR3: TGTGCCAGCAGCCAACGGGGTCAAGTCCCGAGTACAGATACGCAGTATTTT. It encodes CASSQRGQVPSTDTQYF.

V is TRBV2 and J is TRBJ1-1; D not certain. V lost 6 bases and J 0 bases, leaving 8 bases between the germline ends. This CDR3 is 13 amino acids long. Germline CDR1 reads SNHLY; CDR2 reads FYNNEI. CDR3 nucleotide sequence: TGTGCCAGCAGGGGCCAGGTGAACACTGAAGCTTTCTTT. Its protein is CASRGQVNTEAFF.